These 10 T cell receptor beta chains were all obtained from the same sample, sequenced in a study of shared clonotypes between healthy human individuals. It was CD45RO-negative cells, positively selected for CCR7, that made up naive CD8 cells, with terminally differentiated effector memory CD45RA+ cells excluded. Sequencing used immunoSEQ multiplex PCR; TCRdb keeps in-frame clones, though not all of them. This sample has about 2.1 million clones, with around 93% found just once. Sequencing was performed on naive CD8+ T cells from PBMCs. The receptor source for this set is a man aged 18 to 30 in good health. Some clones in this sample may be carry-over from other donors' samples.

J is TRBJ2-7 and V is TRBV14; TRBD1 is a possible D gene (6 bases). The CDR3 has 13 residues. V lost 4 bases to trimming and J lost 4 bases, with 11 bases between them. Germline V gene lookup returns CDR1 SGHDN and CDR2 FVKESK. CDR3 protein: CASSLTGNYEQYF. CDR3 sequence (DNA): TGTGCCAGCAGCCTAACAGGGAATTACGAGCAGTACTTC.

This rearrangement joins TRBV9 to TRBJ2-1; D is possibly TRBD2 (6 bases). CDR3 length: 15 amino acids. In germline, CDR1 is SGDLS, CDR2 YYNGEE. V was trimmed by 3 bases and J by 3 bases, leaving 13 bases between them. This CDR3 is CASSGAGNIYNEQFF. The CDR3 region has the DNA TGTGCCAGCAGCGGGGCGGGGAACATCTACAATGAGCAGTTCTTC.

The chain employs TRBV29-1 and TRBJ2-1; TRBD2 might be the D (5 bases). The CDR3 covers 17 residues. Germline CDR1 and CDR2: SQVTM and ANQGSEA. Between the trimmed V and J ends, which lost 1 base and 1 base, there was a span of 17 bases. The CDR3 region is CSVEGLTKVISYNEQFF. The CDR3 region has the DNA TGCAGCGTTGAAGGACTGACTAAGGTCATTTCCTACAATGAGCAGTTCTTC.

The chain's CDR3 is CASSKELAGDPYGYTF. The CDR3 nucleotides are TGTGCCAGCAGCAAAGAATTGGCAGGGGACCCTTATGGCTACACCTTC. The V call is TRBV21-1, the J call TRBJ1-2; the table's D call of TRBD1 was not tested on the DNA. TRBV21-1 is a pseudogene segment. This CDR3 spans 16 amino acids.

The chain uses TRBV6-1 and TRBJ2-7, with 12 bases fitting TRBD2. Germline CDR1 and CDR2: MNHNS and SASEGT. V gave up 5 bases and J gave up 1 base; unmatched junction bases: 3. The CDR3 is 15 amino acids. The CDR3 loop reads CASSFGLAGSYEQYF. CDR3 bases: TGTGCCAGCAGTTTTGGACTAGCGGGATCCTACGAGCAGTACTTC.

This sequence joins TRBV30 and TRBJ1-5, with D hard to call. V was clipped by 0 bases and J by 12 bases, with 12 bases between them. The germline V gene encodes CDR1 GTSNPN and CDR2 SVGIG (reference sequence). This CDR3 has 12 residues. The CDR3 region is CAWSVGSLDQHF. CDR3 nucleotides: TGTGCCTGGAGTGTTGGCAGCTTGGACCAGCATTTT.

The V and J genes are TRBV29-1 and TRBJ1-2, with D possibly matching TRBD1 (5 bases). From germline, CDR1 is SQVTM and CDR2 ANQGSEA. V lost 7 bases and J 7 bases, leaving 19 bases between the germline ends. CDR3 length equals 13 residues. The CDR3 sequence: CSAKIQAPGGYTF. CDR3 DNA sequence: TGCAGCGCGAAAATACAGGCCCCAGGTGGCTACACCTTC.

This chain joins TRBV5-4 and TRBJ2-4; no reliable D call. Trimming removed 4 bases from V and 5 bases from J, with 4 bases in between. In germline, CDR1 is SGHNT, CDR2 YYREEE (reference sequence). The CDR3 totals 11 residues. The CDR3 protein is CASSQQNIQYF. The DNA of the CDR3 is TGTGCCAGCAGCCAGCAAAACATTCAGTACTTC.

CDR3 residues: CASSLGPQGGYEQYF. CDR3 DNA: TGTGCCAGCAGCTTGGGACCTCAGGGTGGCTACGAGCAGTACTTC. V and J are TRBV5-6 and TRBJ2-7; maybe TRBD1 (5 bases). From germline, CDR1 is SGHDT and CDR2 YYEEEE. V shed 0 bases and J shed 3 bases, with 13 bases lying between them. CDR3 size: 15 residues.

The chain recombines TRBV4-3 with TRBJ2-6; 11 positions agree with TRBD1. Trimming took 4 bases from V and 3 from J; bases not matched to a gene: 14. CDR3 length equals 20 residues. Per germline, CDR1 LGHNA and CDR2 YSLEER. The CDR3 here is CASSPLWQDRGRNGANVLTF. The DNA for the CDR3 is TGCGCCAGCAGCCCCTTATGGCAGGACAGGGGGCGTAATGGGGCCAACGTCCTGACTTTC.